This T cell receptor (beta chain) was identified during a study of regulatory T cells in long-lasting Graves disease (dated by TCRdb to the early 2020s). A note on the overall study: Newly diagnosed Graves' disease patients had taken antithyroid drugs for less than 3 months. Patients with persistent Graves' disease were compared with patients with newly diagnosed Graves' disease using TCR sequencing and RNA sequencing of peripheral blood. A total of some 33 samples were covered by TCR sequencing, comprising some 13 persistent and around 20 newly diagnosed Graves' disease patients. The study took place in China and was registered as a clinical trial.

The library relied on multiplex PCR. The listed sequencing device is Illumina HiSeq 4000. iRepertoire HTBI primers and Arm-PCR amplification of CDR3 regions were used to construct TCR beta libraries. Gel purification was performed on PCR products prior to sequencing. On the study's bioinformatics: Across samples, approximately 68 TRBV and roughly 13 TRBJ segments were identified and used for gene usage analysis of CDR3 amino acid clonotypes. Filtered high-quality paired reads were merged into contigs using COPE and FqMerger. BLAST was used to align contigs to IMGT TRBV, TRBD and TRBJ reference genes, with CDR3 defined following IMGT. Highly expanded clones were defined as clonotypes with a frequency above 0.1%. Repertoire diversity was measured by Shannon entropy, and V-J evenness by the Gini coefficient. A clonotype was considered public if more than one individual shared it. The public sequencing data were trimmed at Q25 with fastp and processed into clonotypes with MiXCR by TCRdb, which kept only in-frame beta chains. Each entry is one CDR3 protein sequence, shown with its most common DNA and genes. TCRdb, not the original authors, processed these V and J calls. The sample yields hundreds of thousands of distinct CDR3 sequences; 16% were counted once. Roughly 27% of the sample goes to the ten largest clones.

This clonotype occurred many times. Its cognate antigen has yet to be identified. No quality values exist for individual bases; no much larger clone is one base distant. Taken from the germline V gene (reference sequence), the CDR1 and CDR2 loops are DFQATT and SNEGSKA. V is cut by 3 bases and J by 0 bases, and the space between the germline ends is 6 bases. The CDR3, from cysteine to phenylalanine, totals 13 residues. The kept DNA is CDR3 alone, 39 bases in frame from the first base. Paper-wide results and their limitations: Preferential use of TRBV28, TRBJ1-2 and TRBJ2-5 was observed in persistent disease, whereas TRBV20-1 and TRBJ2-1 were favored in newly diagnosed disease. The authors acknowledged the small sample size as a limitation that may reduce accuracy. Persistent patients shared more public clonotypes among themselves (more than 2,500) than newly diagnosed patients did (approximately 970). Sequencing and analysis were limited to the TCR beta chain. Lower TCR Shannon entropy and fewer highly expanded clones were observed in persistent Graves' disease patients than in newly diagnosed patients, which suggested clonal expansion. Peripheral blood alone was examined, since thyroid tissue, which constituted the primary lesion, could not be accessed.

What the time point label conveys for this sample: newly diagnosed GD, antithyroid drugs for less than 3 months. For both TCR sequencing and RNA sequencing, RNA was extracted from PBMCs using TRIzol. The diagnosis of Graves' disease was made according to American Thyroid Association guidelines. Patients were recruited from an endocrinology department in Xi'an, China. From each patient, around 9.3 milliliters of peripheral blood was collected into an EDTA anticoagulant tube. Ficoll Paque Plus density gradient separation was used to isolate PBMCs, and no further T cell sorting was performed. An Agilent 2100 Bioanalyzer and agarose gel were used to check RNA quality, and a NanoDrop 2000 was used to measure RNA concentration. The data also belong to a second study, concerning T cells in Graves' hyperthyroidism and ophthalmopathy. That second report states: Stable Graves' hyperthyroidism was defined as the absence of progression to ophthalmopathy over 18 months of follow-up. Hyperthyroidism patients were newly diagnosed, had a disease duration of under 2 months, and were aged 18 to 65 years. Any patient with an uncontrolled infection, another autoimmune disease, pregnancy or lactation was excluded. Clinical symptoms, serum thyroxine and TRAb, thyroid ultrasound, and orbital computed tomography formed the basis for the diagnoses. For the first round of RT-PCR on the TCR CDR3, the HTBI primer set was used together with the Qiagen OneStep RT-PCR kit. Most expanded thyroid clonotypes (frequency above 0.001) were also detected in blood, a finding suggesting that blood repertoires may reflect thyroid immune responses. Ophthalmopathy was separated from stable hyperthyroidism by a 13 V-J signature model, with about 88% sensitivity and about 84% specificity obtained in cross-validation and 80%/75% obtained in testing. In validation, the model predicted progression to ophthalmopathy a median of roughly 6.2 months before onset, with over 60% sensitivity and about 75% specificity. To identify distinguishing TCR V-J signatures, a discovery cohort of around 100 patients was used, comprising 40 to 45 with Graves' ophthalmopathy and 57 with stable Graves' hyperthyroidism. Prospective prediction of ophthalmopathy was tested in an independent validation cohort of 18 to 20 hyperthyroidism patients and 15 to 17 patients who later progressed to ophthalmopathy. The 75 to 100 discovery patients were divided at random into training and test sets in a 7:3 ratio. In addition, the study compared T-cell repertoires in thyroid tissue and in blood from about 6 Graves' hyperthyroidism patients. After sampling, hyperthyroidism patients received methimazole starting at 30 mg daily, and ophthalmopathy patients received high-dose intravenous methylprednisolone. The libraries were constructed in a second round of multiplex PCR and then size-selected and purified. The libraries were sequenced on an Illumina HiSeq2000 using paired-end 100 bp reads. SOAPnuke was used to process the raw data, with reads discarded if the reads contained adapters or uncalled bases, had a mean Phred below 15, or lacked an exact constant-primer or identifier match. High-quality paired reads were merged using COPE v1.2.5, and each unique nucleotide sequence was defined as a clonotype. MiTCR v1.1 was used to align the clonotypes against IMGT TRBV, TRBD and TRBJ reference segments. Analysis was restricted to V-J combinations with a frequency above 0.0001, which covered roughly 99% of repertoires. A TCS score was defined as the ratio between F50 (clonal expansion) and ExV (chaos), using BLOSUM62-based TCRdist between CDR3 peptides within each V-J. Welch's t-statistics and random forest reduced roughly 500 V-J features to 10 to 15, which were used in a naive Bayes classifier (R e1071). No statistical method was used to set the sample size in advance, and investigators knew the group allocation. The paper describes TCR Vbeta CDR3 sequencing of fewer than 150 peripheral blood samples, made up of 43 ophthalmopathy patients, approximately 73 hyperthyroidism patients and about 17 progressor patients.

This TCR was recovered from a middle-aged man with Graves disease. Donor details come from another sample of the same person, matched by shared clones. The chain was built from TRBV20-1 and TRBJ2-4; no confident D gene assignment can be made. Sequenced material: peripheral blood mononuclear cells (PBMCs), taken at new diagnosis, from a patient treated with antithyroid drugs. The CDR3 protein is CSASTVAKNIQYF. DNA sequence: TGCAGTGCTAGTACAGTAGCCAAAAACATTCAGTACTTC.